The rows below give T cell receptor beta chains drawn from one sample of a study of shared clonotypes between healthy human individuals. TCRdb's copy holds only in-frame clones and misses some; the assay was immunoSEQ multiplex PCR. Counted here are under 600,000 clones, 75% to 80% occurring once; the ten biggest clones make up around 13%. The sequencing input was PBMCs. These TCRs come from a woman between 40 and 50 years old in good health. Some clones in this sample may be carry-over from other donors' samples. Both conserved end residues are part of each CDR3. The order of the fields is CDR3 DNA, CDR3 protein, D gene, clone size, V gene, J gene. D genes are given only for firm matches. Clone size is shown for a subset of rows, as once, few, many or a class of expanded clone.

TGTGCCAGCAGTGAAGACAGGGGCAATCAGCCCCAGCATTTT,CASSEDRGNQPQHF,.,.,TRBV2,TRBJ1-5
TGTGCCAGCAGAATAGACAGGGAGGCATATACGCAGTATTTT,CASRIDREAYTQYF,.,.,TRBV2,TRBJ2-3
TGTGCCAGTAGTTTCCAATCCGGGACGGAGATCCAAGAGACCCAGTACTTC,CASSFQSGTEIQETQYF,.,.,TRBV19,TRBJ2-5
TGTGCCAGCTCACGGACAGGTCAAGAGACCCAGTACTTC,CASSRTGQETQYF,TRBD1,.,TRBV18,TRBJ2-5
TGTGCCAGCAGCCAGATCAAGCGGGACCCACAAGAGGAGACCCAGTACTTC,CASSQIKRDPQEETQYF,TRBD2,.,TRBV7-2,TRBJ2-5
TGTGCCAGCAGCTTGGGCCCCTCTGGAAACACCATATATTTT,CASSLGPSGNTIYF,.,.,TRBV11-3,TRBJ1-3
TGCGCCAGCAGCCCCCAGGGGCCACAAGAGACCCAGTACTTC,CASSPQGPQETQYF,.,.,TRBV5-1,TRBJ2-5
TGTGCCAGTAGTTCCGGGACTCCAACCTACGAGCAGTACTTC,CASSSGTPTYEQYF,.,.,TRBV19,TRBJ2-7
TGTGCCAGCAGCTTGTTAAGCGGGCCGAACACCGGGGAGCTGTTTTTT,CASSLLSGPNTGELFF,.,.,TRBV5-8,TRBJ2-2
TGTGCCAGTAAAGGACTAGCGGACACCGGGGAGCTGTTTTTT,CASKGLADTGELFF,TRBD2,.,TRBV19,TRBJ2-2
TGCGCCAGCAGCCAAGGGATCGGGGCCGAGCAGTACTTC,CASSQGIGAEQYF,.,.,TRBV4-1,TRBJ2-7
TGTGCCAGCAGTGAGACAGGGGACTCTGGGGCCAACGTCCTGACTTTC,CASSETGDSGANVLTF,TRBD1,.,TRBV28,TRBJ2-6
TGTGCCAGCAGTACAGGGTACCTCTCCTACGAGCAGTACTTC,CASSTGYLSYEQYF,.,.,TRBV6-5,TRBJ2-7
TGTGCCAGCAGCGACTCAGGGGGCATGAACACTGAAGCTTTCTTT,CASSDSGGMNTEAFF,TRBD1,.,TRBV9,TRBJ1-1
TGCGCCAGCAGCCAAGTCGTAAGGGGGAAGAATGAGCAGTTCTTC,CASSQVVRGKNEQFF,.,.,TRBV4-1,TRBJ2-1
TGCGCCAGCAGCCAAGATCAGGGTACAGGGGGCGTTTCGGAAAAACTGTTTTTT,CASSQDQGTGGVSEKLFF,TRBD1,once,TRBV4-1,TRBJ1-4
TGTGCCAGCAGTTTATTCTACGGGGTTAGCAATCAGCCCCAGCATTTT,CASSLFYGVSNQPQHF,.,.,TRBV27,TRBJ1-5
TGTGCCAGCTCACCACGCTCGACAGGGGGCACCGGGGAGCTGTTTTTT,CASSPRSTGGTGELFF,TRBD1,.,TRBV18,TRBJ2-2
TGTGCCTGGAGTGAAAACAGCTATGGCTACACCTTC,CAWSENSYGYTF,.,.,TRBV30,TRBJ1-2
TGTGCCAGCAGTGGGGGTAGTGGCCGTAGTGATGAGCAGTTCTTC,CASSGGSGRSDEQFF,.,.,TRBV6-4,TRBJ2-1
TGTGCCAGCAGTTTGGCTGGACAGGGCCACTTAGACGAGCAGTACTTC,CASSLAGQGHLDEQYF,TRBD1,.,TRBV28,TRBJ2-7
TGTGCCAGTACCAATACGGGACAGGGGCACACCGGGGAGCTGTTTTTT,CASTNTGQGHTGELFF,TRBD1,.,TRBV19,TRBJ2-2
TGTGCCAGCAGCCGTCTGGCCAATAGCAATCAGCCCCAGCATTTT,CASSRLANSNQPQHF,.,.,TRBV7-9,TRBJ1-5
TGTGCCAGTGCTGGGGGGACAGGGGTAGATACGCAGTATTTT,CASAGGTGVDTQYF,TRBD1,.,TRBV19,TRBJ2-3
TGTGCCAGCAGTTTAGGCAGCAGCTCTGGAAACACCATATATTTT,CASSLGSSSGNTIYF,.,.,TRBV28,TRBJ1-3
TGTGCCAGTAGCGGGAGGGCCCGGAATGATGAGCAGTTCTTC,CASSGRARNDEQFF,TRBD2,.,TRBV19,TRBJ2-1
TGTGCCAGCAGCGTGGGGGGGCTAGCGGGAGGGGTCCCAGAGACCCAGTACTTC,CASSVGGLAGGVPETQYF,TRBD2,once,TRBV5-4,TRBJ2-5
TGTGCCAGCAGCCCGTGGACTAGCGGGAGTTTGAACACCGGGGAGCTGTTTTTT,CASSPWTSGSLNTGELFF,TRBD2,.,TRBV11-2,TRBJ2-2
TGCGCCAGCAGCGGGGGCCAGGGCCCAAGCACAGATACGCAGTATTTT,CASSGGQGPSTDTQYF,.,.,TRBV5-1,TRBJ2-3
TGTGCCAGCAGCTTGGCCGTCGTCTCTGGGGCCAACGTCCTGACTTTC,CASSLAVVSGANVLTF,.,few,TRBV5-5,TRBJ2-6
TGTGCCAGCAGCCCACGAGGGGGGAATCAGCCCCAGCATTTT,CASSPRGGNQPQHF,.,few,TRBV9,TRBJ1-5
TGTGCCAGCAGCTTAGGACAGGGCGTCAACGAGCAGTACTTC,CASSLGQGVNEQYF,TRBD1,.,TRBV11-1,TRBJ2-7
TGTGCCAGCTCATCCAGTGGGGACAGCACTGAAGCTTTCTTT,CASSSSGDSTEAFF,TRBD1,.,TRBV18,TRBJ1-1
TGTGCCAGCAGCTTGGCCCGAGACAGCTCCTACGAGCAGTACTTC,CASSLARDSSYEQYF,.,.,TRBV5-4,TRBJ2-7
TGTGCCAGCAGCTTAACGGGCAGTGGCTCCTACGAGCAGTACTTC,CASSLTGSGSYEQYF,.,.,TRBV7-3,TRBJ2-7
TGTGCCAGCAGTGAAGGGGGGAAAGAGACCCAGTACTTC,CASSEGGKETQYF,.,.,TRBV25-1,TRBJ2-5
TGTGCCAGCAGCGTCGAGGGGGATAGCAATCAGCCCCAGCATTTT,CASSVEGDSNQPQHF,.,.,TRBV9,TRBJ1-5
TGTGCCAGCAGTTTAGGGGGACAGGGAATTGGTTATGGCTACACCTTC,CASSLGGQGIGYGYTF,TRBD1,.,TRBV28,TRBJ1-2
TGTGCCAGCAGCCTGATGGGGGTTAGCATCTACGAGCAGTACTTC,CASSLMGVSIYEQYF,.,few,TRBV14,TRBJ2-7
TGTGCCAGCAGTACCGACAGGGGGCGAAATGAGCAGTTCTTC,CASSTDRGRNEQFF,TRBD1,.,TRBV28,TRBJ2-1
TGTGCCAGCAGCTCGCCAACCGGGACAGGGGCCGGGGAGCAGTTCTTC,CASSSPTGTGAGEQFF,TRBD1,.,TRBV11-3,TRBJ2-1
TGTGCTAGTGGTTTGGGCTTAGCGGGGGACTACAATGAGCAGTTCTTC,CASGLGLAGDYNEQFF,TRBD2,.,TRBV12-5,TRBJ2-1
TGTGCCAGCAGCCTGAGACTAGCGGGAGGTTACTCCTACGAGCAGTACTTC,CASSLRLAGGYSYEQYF,TRBD2,.,TRBV4-2,TRBJ2-7
TGCGCCAGCAGTTTAGATAGCGGGAGTTTCGGGGAGCTGTTTTTT,CASSLDSGSFGELFF,TRBD2,.,TRBV10-2,TRBJ2-2
TGTGCCAGCAGCCCCGGGGCAGGGCGCACTGAAGCTTTCTTT,CASSPGAGRTEAFF,.,few,TRBV14,TRBJ1-1
TGTGCCATCAGTCGGGACATTAGCAATCAGCCCCAGCATTTT,CAISRDISNQPQHF,.,.,TRBV10-3,TRBJ1-5
TGTGCCAGCAGCGCATCGAAAGTCTCTGGAAACACCATATATTTT,CASSASKVSGNTIYF,.,few,TRBV9,TRBJ1-3
TGTGCCAGCAGTGATCGAACAGGGCAAGAGACCCAGTACTTC,CASSDRTGQETQYF,.,.,TRBV2,TRBJ2-5
TGTGCCAGCAGCCGGGTGGGAGCGGGCAACAATGAGCAGTTCTTC,CASSRVGAGNNEQFF,.,.,TRBV14,TRBJ2-1
TGTGCCAGCAGTTACATCCTTGGGGCCCCAGGAGAGCAGTACTTC,CASSYILGAPGEQYF,.,many,TRBV6-5,TRBJ2-7
TGTGCCACCAGCATTAGACAGGGCGGATTCGGTCGTGAGCCCCAGCATTTT,CATSIRQGGFGREPQHF,TRBD1,few,TRBV15,TRBJ1-5
TGTGCCAGCAGCTTAGATCTGGTAGGGTTGCTGTTTTTT,CASSLDLVGLLFF,.,few,TRBV11-2,TRBJ2-2
TGCGCCAGCAGCCAAGTAGGGGTAAGGTTGGATACGCAGTATTTT,CASSQVGVRLDTQYF,.,.,TRBV4-1,TRBJ2-3
TGTGCCAGCAGTTTAACTTGGCCGGGACTAGCGGGGCCGCGCTCCTACGAGCAGTACTTC,CASSLTWPGLAGPRSYEQYF,TRBD2,.,TRBV28,TRBJ2-7